A selection of T cell receptor beta chains follows, all from one sample in a study of T-cell reconstitution after alpha-beta-depleted transplantation in children. Each CDR3 protein gets one entry after TCRdb re-called the PCR reads with MiXCR. The top ten hold around 4% of the sample, which has 350,000 to 400,000 distinct CDR3 sequences, over 20% seen once. The sequencing here drew on PBMCs from the stem cell graft donor, taken from the stem cell graft. The source is a human donor who donated a stem cell graft to a child with acute myeloid leukemia. Each CDR3 is given with its conserved first and last residue. A D gene is named only where the DNA matches it firmly. Only part of the rows carry a size: once, few, many, or a class if the clone is expanded.

j_gene: TRBJ2-3; v_gene: TRBV29-1; len: 18; abundance: many; d_gene: TRBD2; CDR3aa: CSVEVFRGLAGGTDTQYF; CDR3nt: TGCAGCGTTGAAGTGTTCCGAGGACTAGCGGGAGGCACAGATACGCAGTATTTT
j_gene: TRBJ1-2; v_gene: TRBV7-9; len: 14; abundance: few; d_gene: TRBD1; CDR3aa: CASSPWTGSDGYTF; CDR3nt: TGTGCCAGCAGCCCCTGGACAGGCTCCGATGGCTACACCTTC
j_gene: TRBJ2-3; v_gene: TRBV5-6; len: 15; abundance: many; d_gene: TRBD1; CDR3aa: CASSTPGQDEDTQYF; CDR3nt: TGTGCCAGCAGCACTCCGGGACAGGATGAAGATACGCAGTATTTT
j_gene: TRBJ1-1; v_gene: TRBV4-1; len: 16; abundance: -; d_gene: -; CDR3aa: CASSQGRQGTRTEAFF; CDR3nt: TGCGCCAGCAGCCAAGGTCGGCAGGGGACGCGCACTGAAGCTTTCTTT
j_gene: TRBJ2-2; v_gene: TRBV29-1; len: 15; abundance: many; d_gene: -; CDR3aa: CSVEEASTNTGELFF; CDR3nt: TGCAGCGTTGAAGAGGCATCTACGAACACCGGGGAGCTGTTTTTT
j_gene: TRBJ2-5; v_gene: TRBV12-3/TRBV12-4; len: 13; abundance: -; d_gene: -; CDR3aa: CASSFGGSVTQYF; CDR3nt: TGTGCCAGCAGCTTTGGTGGGTCGGTGACCCAGTACTTC
j_gene: TRBJ1-1; v_gene: TRBV12-3/TRBV12-4; len: 13; abundance: many; d_gene: -; CDR3aa: CASSTDRSGEAFF; CDR3nt: TGTGCCAGCAGTACGGACCGTTCTGGTGAAGCTTTCTTT
j_gene: TRBJ2-2; v_gene: TRBV10-3; len: 14; abundance: -; d_gene: TRBD1; CDR3aa: CAIDRGIDTGELFF; CDR3nt: TGTGCCATCGACAGGGGGATTGACACCGGGGAGCTGTTTTTT
j_gene: TRBJ2-1; v_gene: TRBV15; len: 15; abundance: few; d_gene: -; CDR3aa: CATSRDGGRNNEQFF; CDR3nt: TGTGCCACCAGCAGAGATGGGGGACGTAACAATGAGCAGTTCTTC
j_gene: TRBJ2-1; v_gene: TRBV20-1; len: 15; abundance: many; d_gene: TRBD2; CDR3aa: CSATLGGSSYNEQFF; CDR3nt: TGCAGTGCTACCCTGGGGGGGAGCTCCTACAATGAGCAGTTCTTC
j_gene: TRBJ1-1; v_gene: TRBV19; len: 17; abundance: -; d_gene: -; CDR3aa: CASIRGRGTVKGTEAFF; CDR3nt: TGTGCCAGTATCAGGGGACGGGGGACCGTGAAAGGCACTGAAGCTTTCTTT
j_gene: TRBJ2-7; v_gene: TRBV5-1; len: 16; abundance: -; d_gene: TRBD1; CDR3aa: CASSLGQGPTRYEQYF; CDR3nt: TGCGCCAGCAGCTTGGGACAGGGCCCGACTCGGTACGAGCAGTACTTC
j_gene: TRBJ2-2; v_gene: TRBV29-1; len: 12; abundance: -; d_gene: -; CDR3aa: CSVTGYTGELFF; CDR3nt: TGCAGCGTTACCGGGTACACCGGGGAGCTGTTTTTT
j_gene: TRBJ2-7; v_gene: TRBV12-3/TRBV12-4; len: 14; abundance: many; d_gene: TRBD1; CDR3aa: CASSLRTGGYEQYF; CDR3nt: TGTGCCAGCAGTCTCCGGACAGGGGGCTACGAGCAGTACTTC
j_gene: TRBJ2-1; v_gene: TRBV4-3; len: 17; abundance: -; d_gene: -; CDR3aa: CASSLKRVPVLYNEQFF; CDR3nt: TGCGCCAGCAGCCTCAAGCGCGTTCCAGTTCTATACAATGAGCAGTTCTTC
j_gene: TRBJ1-1; v_gene: TRBV5-1; len: 14; abundance: -; d_gene: -; CDR3aa: CASSSGQPNTEAFF; CDR3nt: TGCGCCAGCAGCTCAGGACAGCCGAACACTGAAGCTTTCTTT
j_gene: TRBJ2-2; v_gene: TRBV7-2; len: 20; abundance: -; d_gene: TRBD1; CDR3aa: CASSLAGQGLVLENTGELFF; CDR3nt: TGTGCCAGCAGCTTAGCCGGACAGGGCCTTGTGCTCGAAAACACCGGGGAGCTGTTTTTT
j_gene: TRBJ2-7; v_gene: TRBV7-6; len: 14; abundance: -; d_gene: -; CDR3aa: CASRLTGNSYEQYF; CDR3nt: TGTGCCAGCAGACTGACTGGAAACTCCTACGAGCAGTACTTC
j_gene: TRBJ1-1; v_gene: TRBV4-3; len: 17; abundance: -; d_gene: -; CDR3aa: CASSQDPIAAENTEAFF; CDR3nt: TGCGCCAGCAGCCAAGATCCAATTGCTGCAGAAAACACTGAAGCTTTCTTT
j_gene: TRBJ2-5; v_gene: TRBV10-3; len: 14; abundance: few; d_gene: TRBD2; CDR3aa: CAIRGSGAQETQYF; CDR3nt: TGTGCCATCAGGGGGAGCGGGGCCCAAGAGACCCAGTACTTC
j_gene: TRBJ2-7; v_gene: TRBV6-5; len: 12; abundance: many; d_gene: -; CDR3aa: CASSGDGYEQYF; CDR3nt: TGTGCCAGCAGTGGCGACGGGTACGAGCAGTACTTC
j_gene: TRBJ1-5; v_gene: TRBV7-8; len: 13; abundance: few; d_gene: -; CDR3aa: CASSRHSRQPQHF; CDR3nt: TGTGCCAGCAGTAGACATTCTAGGCAGCCCCAGCATTTT
j_gene: TRBJ2-1; v_gene: TRBV20-1; len: 14; abundance: many; d_gene: -; CDR3aa: CSARDWRAANEQFF; CDR3nt: TGCAGTGCTAGAGATTGGCGAGCGGCAAATGAGCAGTTCTTC
j_gene: TRBJ2-1; v_gene: TRBV7-9; len: 15; abundance: -; d_gene: TRBD2; CDR3aa: CASSLTSGNSNEQFF; CDR3nt: TGTGCCAGCAGCTTGACTAGCGGGAATAGCAATGAGCAGTTCTTC
j_gene: TRBJ2-7; v_gene: TRBV6-1; len: 14; abundance: few; d_gene: -; CDR3aa: CASSPGRIFYEQYF; CDR3nt: TGTGCCAGCAGTCCGGGACGGATATTCTACGAGCAGTACTTC
j_gene: TRBJ2-1; v_gene: TRBV29-1; len: 17; abundance: -; d_gene: TRBD2; CDR3aa: CSVELLASGISYNEQFF; CDR3nt: TGCAGCGTTGAATTGTTGGCTAGCGGGATTTCCTACAATGAGCAGTTCTTC
j_gene: TRBJ2-1; v_gene: TRBV24-1; len: 15; abundance: -; d_gene: -; CDR3aa: CATSVGSVPYNEQFF; CDR3nt: TGTGCCACCAGTGTCGGGAGCGTCCCCTACAATGAGCAGTTCTTC
j_gene: TRBJ2-1; v_gene: TRBV4-1; len: 19; abundance: once; d_gene: TRBD1; CDR3aa: CASSYRTGGEELVYNEQFF; CDR3nt: TGCGCCAGCAGCTACCGGACAGGGGGCGAAGAGTTGGTCTACAATGAGCAGTTCTTC
j_gene: TRBJ2-2; v_gene: TRBV20-1; len: 16; abundance: -; d_gene: TRBD2; CDR3aa: CSARDVREGTTGELFF; CDR3nt: TGCAGTGCTAGAGATGTCCGGGAGGGAACCACCGGGGAGCTGTTTTTT
j_gene: TRBJ1-4; v_gene: TRBV2; len: 13; abundance: -; d_gene: -; CDR3aa: CASSQDGDEKLFF; CDR3nt: TGTGCCAGCAGTCAGGACGGGGACGAAAAACTGTTTTTT
j_gene: TRBJ2-7; v_gene: TRBV28; len: 13; abundance: -; d_gene: TRBD2; CDR3aa: CATVRDYSYEQYF; CDR3nt: TGTGCCACCGTTAGGGACTACTCCTACGAGCAGTACTTC
j_gene: TRBJ1-1; v_gene: TRBV20-1; len: 15; abundance: many; d_gene: -; CDR3aa: CSAISAGEWNTEAFF; CDR3nt: TGCAGTGCTATTTCCGCAGGGGAATGGAACACTGAAGCTTTCTTT
j_gene: TRBJ2-2; v_gene: TRBV7-2; len: 16; abundance: few; d_gene: -; CDR3aa: CASSFRPSGNTGELFF; CDR3nt: TGTGCCAGCAGCTTTAGGCCCAGCGGGAACACCGGGGAGCTGTTTTTT
j_gene: TRBJ2-7; v_gene: TRBV4-2; len: 16; abundance: few; d_gene: -; CDR3aa: CASSQDFRGQTYVQYF; CDR3nt: TGTGCCAGCAGCCAAGATTTCAGGGGCCAGACCTACGTGCAGTACTTC
j_gene: TRBJ2-2; v_gene: TRBV29-1; len: 13; abundance: many; d_gene: -; CDR3aa: CSVGSGGIGELFF; CDR3nt: TGCAGCGTTGGTTCAGGGGGGATCGGGGAGCTGTTTTTT